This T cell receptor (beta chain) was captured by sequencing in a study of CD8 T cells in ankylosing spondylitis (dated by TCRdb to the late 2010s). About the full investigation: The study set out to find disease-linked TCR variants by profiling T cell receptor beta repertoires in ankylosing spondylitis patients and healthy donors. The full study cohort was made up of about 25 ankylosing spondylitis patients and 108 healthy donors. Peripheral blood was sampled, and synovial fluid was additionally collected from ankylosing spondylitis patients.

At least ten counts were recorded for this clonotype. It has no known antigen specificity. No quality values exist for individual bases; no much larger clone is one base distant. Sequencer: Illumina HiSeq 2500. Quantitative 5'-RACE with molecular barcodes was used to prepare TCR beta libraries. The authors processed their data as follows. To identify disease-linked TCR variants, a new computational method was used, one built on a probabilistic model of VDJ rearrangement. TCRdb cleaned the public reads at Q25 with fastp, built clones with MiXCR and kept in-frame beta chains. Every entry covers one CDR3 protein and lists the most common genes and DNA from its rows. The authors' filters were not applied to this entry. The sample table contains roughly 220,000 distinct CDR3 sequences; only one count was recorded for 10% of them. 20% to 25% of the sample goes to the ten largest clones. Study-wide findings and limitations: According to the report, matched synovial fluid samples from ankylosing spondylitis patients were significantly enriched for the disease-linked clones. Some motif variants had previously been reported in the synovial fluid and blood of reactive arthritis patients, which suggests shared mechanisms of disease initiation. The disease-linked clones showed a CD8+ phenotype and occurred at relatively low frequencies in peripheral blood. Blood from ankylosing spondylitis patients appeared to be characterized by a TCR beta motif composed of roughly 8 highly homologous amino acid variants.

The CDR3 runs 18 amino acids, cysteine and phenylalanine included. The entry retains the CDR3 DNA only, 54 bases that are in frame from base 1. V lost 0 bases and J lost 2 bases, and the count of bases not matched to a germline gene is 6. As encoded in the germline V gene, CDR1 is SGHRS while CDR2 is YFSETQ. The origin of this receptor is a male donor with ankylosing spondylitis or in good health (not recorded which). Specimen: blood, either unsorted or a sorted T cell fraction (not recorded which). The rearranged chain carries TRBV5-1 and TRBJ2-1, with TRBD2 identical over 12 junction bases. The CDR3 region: CASSLEASGGVPYNEQFF. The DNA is TGCGCCAGCAGCTTGGAGGCTAGCGGGGGGGTACCCTACAATGAGCAGTTCTTC.